The 14 T cell receptor beta chains below come from one sample, sequenced in a study of CD8+ T cells in alopecia areata. In each case, RNA was isolated and then reverse transcribed into cDNA as the sequencing template. Produced via immunoSEQ multiplex PCR; TCRdb's table is partial and in-frame only. Of approximately 150,000 clones listed, 55% are singletons. Sequencing was carried out using CD4+ T cells sorted from blood. The receptors were gathered from a human donor in good health.

This clone was seen once. The rearrangement uses TRBV30 and TRBJ2-7; D perhaps matches TRBD1 (5 bases). This CDR3 contains 14 residues. CDR1 and CDR2 (germline): GTSNPN, SVGIG (reference sequence). V was trimmed by 3 bases and J by 5 bases, leaving 17 bases between them. The CDR3: CAWSDPPGRHEQYF. The CDR3, as DNA: TGTGCCTGGAGCGACCCCCCAGGGCGGCACGAGCAGTACTTC. Together with reference TRBV30 and TRBJ2-7, the CDR3 gives the full variable domain: SQTIHQWPATLVQPVGSPLSLECTVEGTSNPNLYWYRQAAGRGLQLLFYSVGIGQISSEVPQNLSASRPQDRQFILSSKKLLLSDSGFYLCAWSDPPGRHEQYFGPGTRLTVT.

This clone has just a few counts. The V and J genes are TRBV6-6 and TRBJ1-2; TRBD1 matches 10 bases. CDR3 length equals 14 residues. V shed 7 bases and J 4 bases; nucleotides not matched to a gene: 6. Germline CDR1 is MNHNY and CDR2 is SVGAGI (reference sequence). In nucleotides, the CDR3 is TGTGCCAGCAACTCAAGGGACAGGGGCTATGGCTACACCTTC. It yields the protein CASNSRDRGYGYTF.

The chain joins TRBV25-1 to TRBJ1-1; the D is unclear. V lost 6 bases to trimming and J lost 6 bases, with 14 bases between them. CDR3 length: 13 amino acids. Germline assignment: CDR1 MGHDK and CDR2 SYGVNS. Here the CDR3 reads CASRERREAEAFF. Written as DNA, the CDR3 is TGTGCCAGCAGGGAGAGGAGAGAGGCTGAAGCTTTCTTT. The whole variable domain, remainder taken from reference TRBV25-1 and TRBJ1-1, is EADIYQTPRYLVIGTGKKITLECSQTMGHDKMYWYQQDPGMELHLIHYSYGVNSTEKGDLSSESTVSRIRTEHFPLTLESARPSHTSQYLCASRERREAEAFFGQGTRLTVV.

There are a few counts of this clone. The rearrangement joins TRBV6-5 to TRBJ1-2, with 7 bases identical to TRBD1. The CDR3 spans 14 residues. After removal of 5 bases from V and 7 bases from J, the junction contained 10 bases not matched to a gene. Germline lookup yields CDR1 MNHEY and CDR2 SVGAGI. CDR3 region: CASSLLQGKGGYTF. The CDR3 bases are TGTGCCAGCAGTCTTCTACAGGGGAAAGGTGGCTACACCTTC.

This clone was seen only a few times. CDR3 residues: CASSLLAVRRTGELFF. The CDR3 nucleotides are TGTGCCAGCAGCTTGCTGGCGGTAAGGCGCACCGGGGAGCTGTTTTTT. V and J are TRBV5-6 and TRBJ2-2; no firm D call. V lost 1 base, J lost 4 bases, and 14 bases lay in between. Germline lookup yields CDR1 SGHDT and CDR2 YYEEEE. The CDR3 is 16 residues long.

The V and J genes are TRBV20-1 and TRBJ2-7; D unclear. V dropped 3 bases and J dropped 3 bases, with 6 bases sitting between them. Germline CDR1 reads DFQATT; CDR2 reads SNEGSKA (reference sequence). This CDR3 comprises 11 residues. The CDR3 reads CSARPLYEQYF. CDR3 in DNA: TGCAGTGCTAGGCCTCTCTACGAGCAGTACTTC.

This clone was picked up one time. The chain has TRBV30 and TRBJ1-4; no reliable D call. CDR3 length equals 12 residues. CDR1 and CDR2 from the germline V gene are GTSNPN and SVGIG (reference sequence). The germline V and J ends were trimmed by 3 bases and 8 bases, with 10 bases remaining between them. CDR3 amino acids: CAWSRVHEKLFF. For the CDR3, the DNA is TGTGCCTGGAGCCGGGTGCACGAAAAACTGTTTTTT. The whole variable domain, remainder taken from reference TRBV30 and TRBJ1-4, is SQTIHQWPATLVQPVGSPLSLECTVEGTSNPNLYWYRQAAGRGLQLLFYSVGIGQISSEVPQNLSASRPQDRQFILSSKKLLLSDSGFYLCAWSRVHEKLFFGSGTQLSVL.

The chain has TRBV4-1 and TRBJ2-1; TRBD2 matches 9 bases. Trimming took 2 bases from V and 7 from J; bases not matched to a gene: 9. The CDR3 contains 16 residues. Germline CDR1 reads MGHRA; CDR2 reads YSYEKL. CDR3 sequence: CASSQLPSGVKNEQFF. The DNA of the CDR3 is TGCGCCAGCAGCCAACTCCCTAGCGGGGTAAAAAATGAGCAGTTCTTC.

The chain carries TRBV7-9 and TRBJ1-2, with D uncertain. Germline lookup yields CDR1 SEHNR and CDR2 FQNEAQ (reference sequence). This CDR3 has 13 amino acids. The germline V and J ends were trimmed by 5 bases and 4 bases, with 11 bases remaining between them. In DNA form, the CDR3 reads TGTGCCAGCAGCCCGGGCTCGGGCTATGGCTACACCTTC. This sequence encodes CASSPGSGYGYTF.

This clone was detected only a few times. The chain joins TRBV6-6 to TRBJ2-3; maybe TRBD2 (6 bases). The CDR3 is made up of 15 amino acids. V lost 6 bases to trimming and J lost 2 bases, with 15 bases between them. Germline V CDR1 and CDR2: MNHNY, SVGAGI (reference sequence). CDR3 sequence (DNA): TGTGCCAGCAGCCTAGGAGGAGGGCACACAGATACGCAGTATTTT. This gives the protein CASSLGGGHTDTQYF.

The rearrangement links TRBV2 to TRBJ2-4; the D is unclear. CDR1 is SNHLY and CDR2 is FYNNEI in the germline V gene. The CDR3 is 13 amino acids. The ends were cut back, 6 bases at V and 6 bases at J, with 12 bases in the middle. This chain's CDR3 is CASRSSDRNIQYF. The DNA of the CDR3 is TGTGCCAGCAGATCGAGCGACCGAAACATTCAGTACTTC.

Many counts were recorded for this clone. This rearrangement joins TRBV7-9 to TRBJ2-1; D uncertain. The CDR3 loop spans 13 amino acids. CDR1 is SEHNR, CDR2 FQNEAQ, per germline (reference sequence). Between the trimmed V and J ends, which lost 4 bases and 9 bases, there was a span of 13 bases. The CDR3 reads CASSSWTLVEQFF. In DNA, the CDR3 is TGTGCCAGCAGCTCTTGGACCCTCGTTGAGCAGTTCTTC.

This clone was detected ten times or more. V usage is TRBV27 and J usage is TRBJ1-2; 9 bases map to TRBD1. After removal of 5 bases from V and 8 bases from J, the junction contained 6 bases not matched to a gene. CDR3 length equals 13 residues. Per the germline V gene, CDR1 is MNHEY and CDR2 is SMNVEV (reference sequence). The CDR3 region is CASSPGTGRGYTF. CDR3 bases: TGTGCCAGCAGTCCCGGGACAGGGAGAGGCTACACCTTC.

This sequence joins TRBV5-6 and TRBJ2-5; D is undetermined. The J call is uncertain, as TRBJ2-7 better fits the DNA end. Germline V gene lookup returns CDR1 SGHDT and CDR2 YYEEEE. The CDR3 is 14 residues long. CDR3 bases: TGTGCCAGCAGCCTGCGGAAGACGGCCTACGAGCAGTACTTC. Protein sequence: CASSLRKTAYEQYF.